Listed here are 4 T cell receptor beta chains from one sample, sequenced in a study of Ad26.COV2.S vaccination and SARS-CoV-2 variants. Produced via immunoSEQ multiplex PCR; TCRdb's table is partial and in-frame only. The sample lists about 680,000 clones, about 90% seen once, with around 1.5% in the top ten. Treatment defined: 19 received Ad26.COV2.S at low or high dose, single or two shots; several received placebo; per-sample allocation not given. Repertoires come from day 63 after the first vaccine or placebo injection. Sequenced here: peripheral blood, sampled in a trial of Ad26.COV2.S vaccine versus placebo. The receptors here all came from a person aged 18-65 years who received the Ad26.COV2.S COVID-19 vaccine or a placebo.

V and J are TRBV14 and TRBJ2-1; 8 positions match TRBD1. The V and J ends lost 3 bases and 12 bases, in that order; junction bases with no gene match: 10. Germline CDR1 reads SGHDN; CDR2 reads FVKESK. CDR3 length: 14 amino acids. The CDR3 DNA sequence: TGTGCCAGCAGCCACCGCATTCCGGGACAGGCGCAGTTCTTC. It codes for CASSHRIPGQAQFF. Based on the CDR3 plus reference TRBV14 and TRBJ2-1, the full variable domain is EAGVTQFPSHSVIEKGQTVTLRCDPISGHDNLYWYRRVMGKEIKFLLHFVKESKQDESGMPNNRFLAERTGGTYSTLKVQPAELEDSGVYFCASSHRIPGQAQFFGPGTRLTVL.

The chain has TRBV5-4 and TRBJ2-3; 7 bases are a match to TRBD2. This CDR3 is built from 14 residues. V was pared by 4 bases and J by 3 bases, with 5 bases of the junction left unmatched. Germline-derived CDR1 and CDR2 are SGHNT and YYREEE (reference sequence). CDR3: CASSPEGGTDTQYF. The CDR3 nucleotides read TGTGCCAGCAGCCCGGAGGGAGGGACAGATACGCAGTATTTT.

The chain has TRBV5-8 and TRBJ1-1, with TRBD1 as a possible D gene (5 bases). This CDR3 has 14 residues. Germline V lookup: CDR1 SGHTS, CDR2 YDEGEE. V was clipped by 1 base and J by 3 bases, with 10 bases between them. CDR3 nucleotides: TGTGCCAGCAGCTTGATGGGGCAGCACACTGAAGCTTTCTTT. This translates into CASSLMGQHTEAFF.

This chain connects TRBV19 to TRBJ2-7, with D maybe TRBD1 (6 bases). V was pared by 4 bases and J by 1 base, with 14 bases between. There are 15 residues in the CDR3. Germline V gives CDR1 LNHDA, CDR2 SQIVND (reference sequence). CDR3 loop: CASSKTGQSSYEQYF. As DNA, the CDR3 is TGTGCCAGTAGTAAAACGGGACAATCTTCCTACGAGCAGTACTTC. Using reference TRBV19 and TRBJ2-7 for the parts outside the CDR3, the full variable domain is DGGITQSPKYLFRKEGQNVTLSCEQNLNHDAMYWYRQDPGQGLRLIYYSQIVNDFQKGDIAEGYSVSREKKESFPLTVTSAQKNPTAFYLCASSKTGQSSYEQYFGPGTRLTVT.